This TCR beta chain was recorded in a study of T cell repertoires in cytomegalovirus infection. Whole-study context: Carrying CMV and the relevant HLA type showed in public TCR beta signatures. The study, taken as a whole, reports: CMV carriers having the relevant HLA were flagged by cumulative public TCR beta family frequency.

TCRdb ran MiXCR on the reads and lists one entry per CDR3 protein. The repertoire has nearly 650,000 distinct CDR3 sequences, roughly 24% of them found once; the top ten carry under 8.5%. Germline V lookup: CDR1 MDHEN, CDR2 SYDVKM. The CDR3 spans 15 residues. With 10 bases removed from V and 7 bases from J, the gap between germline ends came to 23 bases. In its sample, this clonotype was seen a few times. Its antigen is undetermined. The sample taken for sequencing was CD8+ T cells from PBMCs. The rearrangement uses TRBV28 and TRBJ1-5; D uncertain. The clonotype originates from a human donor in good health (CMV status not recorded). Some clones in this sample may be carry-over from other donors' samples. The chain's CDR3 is CATNVRGLGMQPQHF. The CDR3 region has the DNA TGTGCCACCAATGTCCGGGGTTTGGGGATGCAGCCCCAGCATTTT.